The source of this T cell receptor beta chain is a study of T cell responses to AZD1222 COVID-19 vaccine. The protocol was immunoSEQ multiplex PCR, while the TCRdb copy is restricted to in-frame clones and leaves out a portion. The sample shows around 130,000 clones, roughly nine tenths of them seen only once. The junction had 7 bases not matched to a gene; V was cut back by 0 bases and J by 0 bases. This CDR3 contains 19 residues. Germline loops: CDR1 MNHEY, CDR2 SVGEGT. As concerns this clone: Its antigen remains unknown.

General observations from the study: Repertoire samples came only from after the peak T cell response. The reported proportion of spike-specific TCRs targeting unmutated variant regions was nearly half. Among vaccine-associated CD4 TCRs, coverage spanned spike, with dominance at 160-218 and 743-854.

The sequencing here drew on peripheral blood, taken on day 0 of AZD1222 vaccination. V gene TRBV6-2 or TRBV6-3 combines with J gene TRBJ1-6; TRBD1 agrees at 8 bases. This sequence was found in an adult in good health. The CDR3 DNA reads TGTGCCAGCAGTTACTCGCCGGACAGGGCCAGCTCCTATAATTCACCCCTCCACTTT. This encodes CASSYSPDRASSYNSPLHF.